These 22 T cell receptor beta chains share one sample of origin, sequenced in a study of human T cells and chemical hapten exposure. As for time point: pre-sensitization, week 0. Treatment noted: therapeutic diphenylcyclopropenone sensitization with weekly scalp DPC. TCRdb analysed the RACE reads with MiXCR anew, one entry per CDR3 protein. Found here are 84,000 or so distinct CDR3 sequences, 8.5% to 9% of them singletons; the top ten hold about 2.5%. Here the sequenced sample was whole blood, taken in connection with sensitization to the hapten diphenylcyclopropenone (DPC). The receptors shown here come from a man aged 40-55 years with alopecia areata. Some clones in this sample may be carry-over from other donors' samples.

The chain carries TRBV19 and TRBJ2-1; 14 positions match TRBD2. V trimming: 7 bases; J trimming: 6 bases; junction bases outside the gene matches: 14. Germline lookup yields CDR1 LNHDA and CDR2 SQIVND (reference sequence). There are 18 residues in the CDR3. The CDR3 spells CASTVSPKTSGRGNEQFF. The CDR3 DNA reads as TGTGCCAGTACCGTAAGCCCCAAGACTAGCGGGAGGGGCAATGAGCAGTTCTTC. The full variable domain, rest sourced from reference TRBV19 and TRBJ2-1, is DGGITQSPKYLFRKEGQNVTLSCEQNLNHDAMYWYRQDPGQGLRLIYYSQIVNDFQKGDIAEGYSVSREKKESFPLTVTSAQKNPTAFYLCASTVSPKTSGRGNEQFFGPGTRLTVL.

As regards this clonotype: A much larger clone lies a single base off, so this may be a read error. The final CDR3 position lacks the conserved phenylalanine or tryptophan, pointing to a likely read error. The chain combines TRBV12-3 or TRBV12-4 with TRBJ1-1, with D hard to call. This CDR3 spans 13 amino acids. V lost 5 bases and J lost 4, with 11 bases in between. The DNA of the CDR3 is TGTGCCAGCAGTGCCGCCGTGCTCACTGAAGCTTTCCTT. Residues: CASSAAVLTEAFL.

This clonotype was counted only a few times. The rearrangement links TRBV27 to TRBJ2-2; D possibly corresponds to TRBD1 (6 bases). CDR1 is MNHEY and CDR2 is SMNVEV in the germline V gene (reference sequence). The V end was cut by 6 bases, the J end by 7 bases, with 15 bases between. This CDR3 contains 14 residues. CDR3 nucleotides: TGTGCCAGCAGAATTCAGGGGTGGGGCGGGGAGCTGTTTTTT. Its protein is CASRIQGWGGELFF.

The CDR3 is CASYWGTGNQPQHF. CDR3 bases: TGTGCCAGCTATTGGGGGACAGGGAATCAGCCCCAGCATTTT. The chain is built from TRBV28 and TRBJ1-5; 9 bases are shared with TRBD1. This CDR3 spans 14 amino acids. Germline V gene data show CDR1 as MDHEN and CDR2 as SYDVKM. Trimming cost V 8 bases and J 4 bases; bases outside gene matches: 6.

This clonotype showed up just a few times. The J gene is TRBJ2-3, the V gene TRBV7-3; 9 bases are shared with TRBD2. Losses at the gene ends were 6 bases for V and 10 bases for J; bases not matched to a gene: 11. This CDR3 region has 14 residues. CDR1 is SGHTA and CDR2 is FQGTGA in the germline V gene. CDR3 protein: CASSRGISGSSQYF. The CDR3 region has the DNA TGTGCCAGCAGTCGCGGAATTAGCGGGAGTTCGCAGTATTTT.

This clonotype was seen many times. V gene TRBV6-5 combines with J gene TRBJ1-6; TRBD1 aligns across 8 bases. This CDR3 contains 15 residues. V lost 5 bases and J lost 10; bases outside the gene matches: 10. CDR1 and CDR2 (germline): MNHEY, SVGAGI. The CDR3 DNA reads TGTGCCAGCAGTCGAGGACAGGGAAAGGAGTCACCCCTCCACTTT. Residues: CASSRGQGKESPLHF.

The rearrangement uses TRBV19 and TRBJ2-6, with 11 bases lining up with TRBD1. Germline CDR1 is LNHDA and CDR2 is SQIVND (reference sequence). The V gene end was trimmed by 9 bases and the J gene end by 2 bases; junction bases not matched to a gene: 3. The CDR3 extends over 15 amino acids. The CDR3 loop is CARWTGGAGANVLTF. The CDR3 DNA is TGTGCCAGATGGACAGGGGGCGCTGGGGCCAACGTCCTGACTTTC.

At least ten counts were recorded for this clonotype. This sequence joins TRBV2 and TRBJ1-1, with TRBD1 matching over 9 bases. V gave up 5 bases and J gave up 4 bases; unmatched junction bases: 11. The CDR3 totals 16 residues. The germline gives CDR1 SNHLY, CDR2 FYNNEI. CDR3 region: CASSLREQGAGTEAFF. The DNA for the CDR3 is TGTGCCAGCAGTCTCCGAGAACAGGGGGCAGGCACTGAAGCTTTCTTT.

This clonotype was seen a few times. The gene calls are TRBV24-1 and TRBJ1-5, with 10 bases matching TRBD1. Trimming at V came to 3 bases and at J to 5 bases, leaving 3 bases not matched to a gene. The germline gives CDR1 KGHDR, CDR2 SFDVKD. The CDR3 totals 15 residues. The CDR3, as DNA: TGTGCCACCAGTGATCCCGGGACAGGGGATCAGCCCCAGCATTTT. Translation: CATSDPGTGDQPQHF.

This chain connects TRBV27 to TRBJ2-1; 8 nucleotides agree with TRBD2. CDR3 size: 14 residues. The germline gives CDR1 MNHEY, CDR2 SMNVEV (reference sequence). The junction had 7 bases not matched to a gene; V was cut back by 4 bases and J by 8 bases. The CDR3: CASSSVSGTYEQFF. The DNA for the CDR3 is TGTGCCAGCAGTTCGGTTAGCGGGACTTATGAGCAGTTCTTC.

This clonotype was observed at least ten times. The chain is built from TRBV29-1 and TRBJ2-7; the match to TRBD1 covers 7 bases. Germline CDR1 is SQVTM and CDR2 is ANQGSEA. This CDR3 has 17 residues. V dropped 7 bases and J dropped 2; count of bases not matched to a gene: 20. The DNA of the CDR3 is TGCAGCGACCCCCTGTGGCTTTTGGGACAGACAACCTACGAGCAGTACTTC. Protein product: CSDPLWLLGQTTYEQYF.

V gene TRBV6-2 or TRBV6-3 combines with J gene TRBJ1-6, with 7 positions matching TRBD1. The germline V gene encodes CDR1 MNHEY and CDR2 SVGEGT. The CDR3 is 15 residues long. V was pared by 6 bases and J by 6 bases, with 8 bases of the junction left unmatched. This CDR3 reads CASRPTGQINSPLHF. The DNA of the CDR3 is TGTGCCAGCAGACCGACGGGACAGATTAATTCACCCCTCCACTTT.

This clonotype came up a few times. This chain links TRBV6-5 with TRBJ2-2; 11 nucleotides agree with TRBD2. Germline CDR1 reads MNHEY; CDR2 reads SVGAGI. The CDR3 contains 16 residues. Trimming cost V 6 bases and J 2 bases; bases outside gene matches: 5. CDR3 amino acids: CASSLLAGVNTGELFF. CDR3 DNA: TGTGCCAGCAGCCTACTAGCGGGGGTTAACACCGGGGAGCTGTTTTTT.

For the CDR3, the DNA is TGCAGCGTTGAAGGACTCTTACCGGGTCTTCGCACAGATACGCAGTATTTT. Its protein product is CSVEGLLPGLRTDTQYF. The chain joins TRBV29-1 to TRBJ2-3; D is unclear. CDR1 and CDR2 from the germline V gene are SQVTM and ANQGSEA. The V and J ends lost 1 base and 1 base respectively, with 18 bases between them. The CDR3 runs 17 residues.

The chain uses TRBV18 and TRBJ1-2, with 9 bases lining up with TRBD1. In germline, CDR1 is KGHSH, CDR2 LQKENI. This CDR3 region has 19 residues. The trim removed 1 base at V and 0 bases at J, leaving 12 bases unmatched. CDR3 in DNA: TGTGCCAGCTCACCACGACAAACGGGACAGGGTCGTACTAACTATGGCTACACCTTC. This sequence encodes CASSPRQTGQGRTNYGYTF.

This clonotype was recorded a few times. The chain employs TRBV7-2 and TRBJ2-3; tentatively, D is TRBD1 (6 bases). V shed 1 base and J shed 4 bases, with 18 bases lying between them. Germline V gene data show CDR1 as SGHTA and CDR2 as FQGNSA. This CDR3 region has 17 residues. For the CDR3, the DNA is TGTGCCAGCAGCTTAGGAATCACAGGGAAGGGCGCAGATACGCAGTATTTT. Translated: CASSLGITGKGADTQYF.

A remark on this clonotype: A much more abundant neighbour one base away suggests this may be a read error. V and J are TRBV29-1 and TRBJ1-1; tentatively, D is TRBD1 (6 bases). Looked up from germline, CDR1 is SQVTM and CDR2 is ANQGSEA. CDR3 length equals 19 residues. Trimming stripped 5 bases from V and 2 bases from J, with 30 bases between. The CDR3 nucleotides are TGCAGCGTTTCATCCCAACAATGGACCCAGAGGGGGGGTAACACTGAAGCTTTCTTT. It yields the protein CSVSSQQWTQRGGNTEAFF.

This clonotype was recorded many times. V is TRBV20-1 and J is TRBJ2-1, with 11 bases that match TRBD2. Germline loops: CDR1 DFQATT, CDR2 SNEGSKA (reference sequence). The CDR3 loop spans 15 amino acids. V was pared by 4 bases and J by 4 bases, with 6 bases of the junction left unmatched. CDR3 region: CSAKTSGVGYNEQFF. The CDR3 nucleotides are TGCAGTGCTAAGACTAGCGGGGTCGGATACAATGAGCAGTTCTTC.

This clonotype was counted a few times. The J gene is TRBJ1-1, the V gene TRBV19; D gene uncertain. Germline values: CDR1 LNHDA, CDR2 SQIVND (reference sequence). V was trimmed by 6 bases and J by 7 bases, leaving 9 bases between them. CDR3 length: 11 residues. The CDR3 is CASRVGSEAFF. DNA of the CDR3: TGTGCCAGTAGAGTCGGCAGTGAAGCTTTCTTT.

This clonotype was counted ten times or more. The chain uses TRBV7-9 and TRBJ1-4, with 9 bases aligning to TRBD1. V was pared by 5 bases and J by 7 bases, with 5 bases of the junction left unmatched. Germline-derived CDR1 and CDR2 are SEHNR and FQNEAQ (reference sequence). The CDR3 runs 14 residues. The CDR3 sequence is CASSRTGGGEKLFF. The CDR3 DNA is TGTGCCAGCAGCCGAACAGGGGGCGGTGAAAAACTGTTTTTT.

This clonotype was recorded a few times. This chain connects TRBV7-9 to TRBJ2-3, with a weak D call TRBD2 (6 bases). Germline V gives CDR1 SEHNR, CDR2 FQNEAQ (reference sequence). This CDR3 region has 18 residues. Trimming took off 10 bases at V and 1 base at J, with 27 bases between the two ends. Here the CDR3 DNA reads TGTGCCACCCTGGGGGTCCGACTAGGGCGAGAGGGCACAGATACGCAGTATTTT. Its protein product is CATLGVRLGREGTDTQYF.

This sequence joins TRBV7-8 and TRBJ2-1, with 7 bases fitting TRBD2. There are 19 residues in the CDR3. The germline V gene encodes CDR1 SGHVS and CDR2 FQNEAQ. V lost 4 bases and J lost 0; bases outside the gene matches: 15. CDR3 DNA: TGTGCCAGCAGCTCCACCATGGGAGGGTGGACCAGCTCCTACAATGAGCAGTTCTTC. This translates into CASSSTMGGWTSSYNEQFF.